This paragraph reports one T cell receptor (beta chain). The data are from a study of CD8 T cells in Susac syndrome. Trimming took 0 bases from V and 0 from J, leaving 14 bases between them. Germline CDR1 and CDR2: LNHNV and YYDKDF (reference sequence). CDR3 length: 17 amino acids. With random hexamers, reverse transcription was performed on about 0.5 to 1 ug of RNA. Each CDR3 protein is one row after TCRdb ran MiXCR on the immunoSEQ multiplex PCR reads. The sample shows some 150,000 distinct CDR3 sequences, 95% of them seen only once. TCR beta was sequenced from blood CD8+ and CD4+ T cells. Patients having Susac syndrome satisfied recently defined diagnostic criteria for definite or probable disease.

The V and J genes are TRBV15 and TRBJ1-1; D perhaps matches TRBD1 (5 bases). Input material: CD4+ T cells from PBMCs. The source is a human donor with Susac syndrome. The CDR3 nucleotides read TGTGCCACCAGCAGAGACGGGGCAGGCGGTATGAACACTGAAGCTTTCTTT. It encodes CATSRDGAGGMNTEAFF.